This section outlines one T cell receptor beta chain sequence together with its context. This may stem from a read error, because a much larger clone lies one nucleotide away. This sample was included in a study of tumor-infiltrating lymphocytes in primary liver carcinoma. Across the whole study: Sequenced samples came back with roughly 3.5 to 7.13 million productive TCRbeta reads, and the counts looked alike across tissue types.

Blood RNA was derived from unsorted whole blood, and germline DNA was extracted too. Germline V lookup: CDR1 MNHEY, CDR2 SVGAGI. This CDR3 region has 14 residues. From 500 to 600 ng of total RNA, TCR beta-specific cDNA was reverse-transcribed using a constant-region primer. Library construction for TCR beta comprised three nested multiplex PCR rounds performed with slightly modified ARM-PCR. A C-beta reverse primer was combined with TRBV1-TRBV30 forward primers in the first two PCR rounds, and each round had approximately 10 cycles. TCRdb re-derived calls from the multiplex PCR reads in MiXCR, one entry per CDR3 protein. The sample records fewer than 350,000 distinct CDR3 sequences, 65% being singletons.

Sequenced sample: peripheral blood. This receptor was obtained from a man aged 35 to 55 with primary liver carcinoma and hepatitis B virus infection. The chain combines TRBV6-5 with TRBJ1-5, with D unclear. The DNA for the CDR3 is TGTGACAGCAGTCCTGGACGGATCAATCAGCCCCAGCATTTT. Protein: CDSSPGRINQPQHF.